This entry lists 17 T cell receptor beta chains sequenced from one sample in a study of T cells after yellow fever vaccination. TCRdb passed the 5' RACE reads through MiXCR, listing each CDR3 protein once. The data contain some 68,000 distinct CDR3 sequences, over 6.5% of them seen just once; the ten biggest clones take up 37%. Source: CD8+ T cells sorted from PBMCs, taken more than 35 days after the first yellow fever vaccination. These receptors were obtained from a man in his late teens or twenties who received the YFV17D yellow fever vaccine.

This clonotype showed up just a few times. The chain recombines TRBV7-9 with TRBJ2-5; 7 bases agree with TRBD1. V lost 5 bases to trimming and J lost 5 bases; unmatched junction nucleotides: 8. The CDR3 consists of 14 residues. Germline values: CDR1 SEHNR, CDR2 FQNEAQ (reference sequence). CDR3 in DNA: TGTGCCAGCAGCCCGACAGGGTCGGAGGAGACCCAGTACTTC. The encoded protein is CASSPTGSEETQYF.

This clonotype was seen only a few times. The chain has TRBV19 and TRBJ2-1, with 8 bases identical to TRBD2. Germline V gene data show CDR1 as LNHDA and CDR2 as SQIVND (reference sequence). The length of the CDR3 is 13 residues. V lost 6 bases, J lost 7 bases, and 5 bases stayed unmatched. This chain's CDR3 is CASRMTSANEQFF. In DNA form, the CDR3 reads TGTGCCAGTAGGATGACTAGCGCAAATGAGCAGTTCTTC.

The chain employs TRBV7-3 and TRBJ1-1, with 7 bases fitting TRBD1. Germline V gives CDR1 SGHTA, CDR2 FQGTGA. V lost 5 bases, J lost 1 base, and 4 bases stayed unmatched. There are 14 residues in the CDR3. The CDR3 nucleotides read TGTGCCAGCAGCGCGACAGGGTCGAACACTGAAGCTTTCTTT. The encoded protein is CASSATGSNTEAFF.

This clonotype was seen repeatedly, ten times or more. The V call is TRBV4-1, the J call TRBJ1-5; D is possibly TRBD1 (6 bases). The ends were cut back, 1 base at V and 2 bases at J, with 9 bases in the middle. The germline V gene encodes CDR1 MGHRA and CDR2 YSYEKL. The CDR3 covers 15 residues. The CDR3 nucleotides are TGCGCCAGCAGCCAAGTAGCAGGGGGCAATCAGCCCCAGCATTTT. Its protein product is CASSQVAGGNQPQHF.

This clonotype has a count of ten or more. The chain is built from TRBV19 and TRBJ2-2; no clear D gene. Trimming pared 5 bases from V and 1 base from J, leaving 14 bases between. Germline V gives CDR1 LNHDA, CDR2 SQIVND (reference sequence). This CDR3 contains 16 residues. The CDR3 loop reads CASSPHPPGNTGELFF. The DNA of the CDR3 is TGTGCCAGTAGTCCCCATCCCCCAGGGAACACCGGGGAGCTGTTTTTT.

This clonotype was observed at least ten times. CDR3 sequence reads: CASSEVAGARGTEAFF. CDR3 nucleotides: TGCGCCAGCAGTGAGGTGGCGGGAGCTAGAGGCACTGAAGCTTTCTTT. V is TRBV10-2 and J is TRBJ1-1; D is uncertain. The germline V gene encodes CDR1 WSHSY and CDR2 SAAADI. V gave up 2 bases and J gave up 4 bases, with 17 bases separating them. The CDR3 covers 16 residues.

This clonotype occurred a few times. The genes are TRBV10-2 and TRBJ2-3; D may match TRBD1 or TRBD2 (5 bases each). The CDR3 spans 14 residues. With 8 bases removed from V and 4 bases from J, the gap between germline ends came to 16 bases. The germline CDR1 and CDR2 sequences are WSHSY and SAAADI. CDR3 region: CASGVGEMADTQYF. The CDR3 DNA is TGCGCCAGCGGGGTGGGGGAAATGGCAGATACGCAGTATTTT.

A few counts support this clonotype. This sequence joins TRBV4-1 and TRBJ2-1; 9 bases are a match to TRBD1. The germline gives CDR1 MGHRA, CDR2 YSYEKL. This CDR3 is built from 13 residues. J gave up 5 bases and V 5 bases, and 1 base lay outside the gene matches. The CDR3 sequence: CASSWDRDNEQFF. The DNA for the CDR3 is TGCGCCAGCAGCTGGGACAGGGACAATGAGCAGTTCTTC.

The table lists this clonotype with many counts. The J gene is TRBJ2-5, the V gene TRBV10-3; D call uncertain. The V end was cut by 3 bases, the J end by 2 bases, with 7 bases between. The CDR3 has 13 residues. Germline CDR1 is ENHRY and CDR2 is SYGVKD. CDR3 in amino acids: CAISDTLQETQYF. CDR3 nucleotide sequence: TGTGCCATCAGTGATACCCTTCAAGAGACCCAGTACTTC.

This chain connects TRBV5-1 to TRBJ1-2; TRBD1 is a possible D gene (6 bases). CDR3 size: 16 residues. Trimming shortened V by 7 bases and J by 4 bases, and 23 bases separated the two germline ends. Germline loops: CDR1 SGHRS, CDR2 YFSETQ. CDR3 in amino acids: CASPPPRTETFYGYTF. The DNA of the CDR3 is TGCGCCAGCCCCCCCCCGCGGACAGAAACCTTCTATGGCTACACCTTC. Filled out from reference TRBV5-1 and TRBJ1-2, the complete variable domain reads KAGVTQTPRYLIKTRGQQVTLSCSPISGHRSVSWYQQTPGQGLQFLFEYFSETQRNKGNFPGRFSGRQFSNSRSEMNVSTLELGDSALYLCASPPPRTETFYGYTFGSGTRLTVV.

In this sample, this clonotype turned up a few times. The rearrangement uses TRBV4-1 and TRBJ1-1; 9 nucleotides line up with TRBD1. V lost 3 bases to trimming and J lost 2 bases; unmatched junction nucleotides: 7. The germline V gene encodes CDR1 MGHRA and CDR2 YSYEKL. The CDR3 sequence is 16 residues long. The CDR3 sequence is CASSHTTGGANTEAFF. The CDR3, as DNA: TGCGCCAGCAGCCACACGACAGGGGGAGCAAACACTGAAGCTTTCTTT.

This clonotype was counted a few times. The rearrangement joins TRBV20-1 to TRBJ1-2, with D tentatively TRBD1 (5 bases). The CDR3 consists of 14 residues. Germline V gives CDR1 DFQATT, CDR2 SNEGSKA (reference sequence). V lost 0 bases, J lost 3 bases, and 11 bases lay in between. The CDR3 sequence is CSARDRVGDYGYTF. The CDR3 DNA reads as TGCAGTGCTAGAGACAGGGTGGGAGACTATGGCTACACCTTC.

This clonotype has only a few counts. The chain carries TRBV5-1 and TRBJ2-7, with unresolved D. Between the trimmed V and J ends, which lost 0 bases and 6 bases, there was a span of 19 bases. The germline V gene encodes CDR1 SGHRS and CDR2 YFSETQ. CDR3 length: 16 residues. In nucleotides, the CDR3 is TGCGCCAGCAGCTTGGAGGCAGTCATTACCCCAAGCGAGCAGTACTTC. The encoded protein is CASSLEAVITPSEQYF. The full variable domain, in which reference TRBV5-1 and TRBJ2-7 provide the parts outside the CDR3, is KAGVTQTPRYLIKTRGQQVTLSCSPISGHRSVSWYQQTPGQGLQFLFEYFSETQRNKGNFPGRFSGRQFSNSRSEMNVSTLELGDSALYLCASSLEAVITPSEQYFGPGTRLTVT.

The V gene is TRBV3-1, the J gene TRBJ1-5; a possible D gene is TRBD1 (6 bases). Trimming took off 3 bases at V and 6 bases at J, with 12 bases between the two ends. Germline CDR1 reads LGHDT; CDR2 reads YNNKEL (reference sequence). CDR3 length: 14 amino acids. The CDR3, as DNA: TGTGCCAGCAGCCAGGGGAGGGGGATTCAGCCCCAGCATTTT. Protein product: CASSQGRGIQPQHF.

Only a few counts were recorded for this clonotype. The rearrangement joins TRBV24-1 to TRBJ1-1; D ambiguous. V was pared by 3 bases and J by 4 bases, with 8 bases between. The germline CDR1 and CDR2 sequences are KGHDR and SFDVKD. This CDR3 has 13 amino acids. CDR3 sequence: CATSDTRGTEAFF. CDR3 coding DNA: TGTGCCACCAGTGATACTCGGGGCACTGAAGCTTTCTTT.

This clonotype appeared many times. The rearrangement links TRBV5-1 to TRBJ1-2; 9 bases are a match to TRBD1. The germline V gene has CDR1 SGHRS and CDR2 YFSETQ. The CDR3 is made up of 16 amino acids. V dropped 0 bases and J dropped 1; count of bases not matched to a gene: 4. DNA of the CDR3: TGCGCCAGCAGCTTGGGCTGGACAGGGGTTAACTATGGCTACACCTTC. Encoded protein: CASSLGWTGVNYGYTF.

This clonotype has ten or more counts. This sequence joins TRBV24-1 and TRBJ2-2; D might be TRBD1 or TRBD2, each matching 5 bases. CDR1 and CDR2 (germline): KGHDR, SFDVKD. Trimming pared 5 bases from V and 9 bases from J, leaving 12 bases between. The CDR3 runs 13 residues. CDR3 DNA: TGTGCCACCAGTGCAGGGAGCTTGAGGGAGCTGTTTTTT. Residues: CATSAGSLRELFF.